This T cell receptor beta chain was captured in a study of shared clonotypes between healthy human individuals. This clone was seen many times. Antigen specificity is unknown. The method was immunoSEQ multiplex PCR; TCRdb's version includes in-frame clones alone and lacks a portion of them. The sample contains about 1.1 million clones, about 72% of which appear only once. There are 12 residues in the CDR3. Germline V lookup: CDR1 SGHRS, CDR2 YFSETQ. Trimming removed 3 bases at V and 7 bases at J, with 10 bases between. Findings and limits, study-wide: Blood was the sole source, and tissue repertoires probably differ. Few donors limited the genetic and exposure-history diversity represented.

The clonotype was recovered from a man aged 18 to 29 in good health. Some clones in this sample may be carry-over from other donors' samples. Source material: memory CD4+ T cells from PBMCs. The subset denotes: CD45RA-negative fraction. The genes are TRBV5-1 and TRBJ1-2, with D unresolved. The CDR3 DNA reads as TGCGCCAGCAGCTACGACAAGATTGGCTACACCTTC. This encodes CASSYDKIGYTF.